This TCR beta chain was sequenced during a study of blood T cells in healthy people across ages. Study-wide background: For every two T cells, template switching captured about one barcoded beta molecule. Whole-study results and caveats: The study could not conclusively compare naive and antigen-experienced cells, given its unsorted PBMCs.

The amount of total RNA extracted per sample was at least 5.5 micrograms. Germline V CDR1 and CDR2: MNHEY, SMNVEV (reference sequence). The CDR3 is made up of 16 amino acids. V was clipped by 5 bases and J by 3 bases, with 18 bases between them. This clonotype was found a few times. Its antigen is not identified. Combining a sample-barcoded 5' primer with a J-beta primer mix, a second PCR ran for about 7 to 12 cycles. Each cDNA molecule was tagged by a template-switch adaptor with 12 random nucleotides. TCRdb reprocessed the 5' RACE reads with MiXCR, giving one entry per CDR3 protein. The table lists about 1 million distinct CDR3 sequences, 45% of them singletons.

The sequence came from a woman aged 55 to 70 in good health. Input material: blood. The chain carries TRBV27 and TRBJ2-3; D perhaps matches TRBD2 (5 bases). The chain's CDR3 is CASSPNSGMMTDTQYF. CDR3 bases: TGTGCCAGCAGTCCAAACTCCGGGATGATGACAGATACGCAGTATTTT.